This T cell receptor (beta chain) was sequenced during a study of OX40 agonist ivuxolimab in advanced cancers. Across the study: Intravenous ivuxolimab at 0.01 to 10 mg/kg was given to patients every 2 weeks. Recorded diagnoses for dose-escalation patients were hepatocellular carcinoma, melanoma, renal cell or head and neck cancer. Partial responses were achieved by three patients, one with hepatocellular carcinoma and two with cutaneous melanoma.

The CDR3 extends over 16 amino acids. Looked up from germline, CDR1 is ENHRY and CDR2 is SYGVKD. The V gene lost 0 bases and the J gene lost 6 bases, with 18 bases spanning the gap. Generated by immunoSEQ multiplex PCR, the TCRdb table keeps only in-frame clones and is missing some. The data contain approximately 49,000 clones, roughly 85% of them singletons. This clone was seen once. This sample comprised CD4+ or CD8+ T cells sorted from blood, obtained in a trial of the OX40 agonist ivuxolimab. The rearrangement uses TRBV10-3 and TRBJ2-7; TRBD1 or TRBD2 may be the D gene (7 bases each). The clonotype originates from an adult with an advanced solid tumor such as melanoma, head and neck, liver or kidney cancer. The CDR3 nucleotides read TGTGCCATCAGTGAGTCGTTGGGAGGGGGCCCATTCGAGCAGTACTTC. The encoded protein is CAISESLGGGPFEQYF.